This passage covers 15 T cell receptor beta chains from one sample sequenced in a study of T-cell reconstitution after alpha-beta-depleted transplantation in children. For TCRbeta, the library was prepared with unique molecular identifiers. TCRdb re-called the PCR reads through MiXCR, storing one row per CDR3 protein. The sample lists hundreds of thousands of distinct CDR3 sequences; 9.5% to 13% were seen once. The specimen was peripheral blood, collected 180 days after TCRalphabeta/CD19-depleted stem cell transplant. These receptors were collected from a male patient aged 2 to 9 who had a stem cell transplant for chronic granulomatous disease, so the T cells may come from the graft donor.

The sample holds many counts of this clonotype. The V call is TRBV7-6, the J call TRBJ1-5; D not certain. The germline V gene encodes CDR1 SGHVS and CDR2 FNYEAQ. The CDR3 loop spans 15 amino acids. The V gene lost 6 bases and the J gene lost 7 bases, with 19 bases spanning the gap. The CDR3 is CASSINVGWAQPQHF. The DNA for the CDR3 is TGTGCCAGCAGTATAAACGTGGGGTGGGCCCAGCCCCAGCATTTT.

This clonotype was counted ten times or more. The V call is TRBV9, the J call TRBJ1-1; D unclear. Deletions cut 0 bases from V and 1 base from J, with 10 bases between. The CDR3 has 15 residues. The germline V gene encodes CDR1 SGDLS and CDR2 YYNGEE. The CDR3 DNA follows: TGTGCCAGCAGCGTAGAGGGATTGGGGAACACTGAAGCTTTCTTT. It encodes CASSVEGLGNTEAFF.

There are many counts of this clonotype. The CDR3 DNA is TGTGCCAGCAGCCGAGGGACAGGGCGCACAGATACGCAGTATTTT. Its protein product is CASSRGTGRTDTQYF. The chain is built from TRBV7-8 and TRBJ2-3, with 9 bases identical to TRBD1. V lost 5 bases to trimming and J lost 1 base; unmatched junction nucleotides: 4. Germline values: CDR1 SGHVS, CDR2 FQNEAQ. The CDR3 runs to 15 residues.

The V and J genes are TRBV6-1 and TRBJ1-1; maybe TRBD1 (5 bases). This CDR3 is built from 15 residues. V lost 6 bases, J lost 4 bases, and 18 bases lay in between. Germline CDR1 is MNHNS and CDR2 is SASEGT. CDR3 bases: TGTGCCAGCAGAAGTACACGCCAGGGATCCACTGAAGCTTTCTTT. Protein: CASRSTRQGSTEAFF.

Ten or more counts support this clonotype. V gene TRBV12-3 or TRBV12-4 combines with J gene TRBJ1-2, with 9 bases that match TRBD1. The CDR3 is 16 amino acids. V lost 6 bases and J lost 4; bases outside the gene matches: 12. The DNA of the CDR3 is TGTGCCAGCAGCCGAAGGGACAGGGTTGGAATCTATGGCTACACCTTC. The encoded protein is CASSRRDRVGIYGYTF.

This clonotype appeared many times. CDR3 DNA: TGCAGTGCTAGAGATCAGGGGACAGCGGGCTTCAATGAGCAGTTCTTC. It translates to CSARDQGTAGFNEQFF. The chain combines TRBV20-1 with TRBJ2-1; possible D gene TRBD1, 7 bases. CDR1 is DFQATT and CDR2 is SNEGSKA in the germline V gene (reference sequence). V lost 0 bases and J lost 6, with 18 bases in between. This CDR3 has 16 residues.

This clonotype was seen ten or more times. This chain links TRBV4-1 with TRBJ1-5; TRBD1 matches 9 bases. V lost 1 base to trimming and J lost 0 bases; unmatched junction nucleotides: 4. Germline assignment: CDR1 MGHRA and CDR2 YSYEKL. CDR3 size: 17 residues. The CDR3 reads CASSQGGTGSSNQPQHF. The DNA of the CDR3 is TGCGCCAGCAGCCAAGGCGGGACAGGGTCTAGCAATCAGCCCCAGCATTTT.

This clonotype was seen more than once but under ten times. V and J are TRBV7-2 and TRBJ1-1; TRBD1 aligns across 9 bases. The CDR3 sequence is 13 residues long. The germline V gene encodes CDR1 SGHTA and CDR2 FQGNSA. V lost 2 bases and J lost 10; bases outside the gene matches: 5. This CDR3 is CASSLRTGVLAFF. DNA for the CDR3: TGTGCCAGCAGCTTACGGACAGGGGTTTTAGCTTTCTTT.

This clonotype has a count of ten or more. CDR3: CASSVEGTTLYEQYF. CDR3 bases: TGTGCCAGCAGCGTAGAGGGGACAACCCTCTACGAGCAGTACTTC. V gene TRBV9 combines with J gene TRBJ2-7; possibly TRBD1 for D (6 bases). Trimming removed 0 bases at V and 3 bases at J, with 13 bases between. Germline loops: CDR1 SGDLS, CDR2 YYNGEE. CDR3 length: 15 residues.

As for this clonotype: Possible read error: a much larger clone is one base away. The chain is built from TRBV30 and TRBJ2-7; D is perhaps TRBD1 (6 bases). V was trimmed by 8 bases and J by 7 bases, leaving 21 bases between them. Germline CDR1 reads GTSNPN; CDR2 reads SVGIG (reference sequence). The CDR3 loop spans 13 amino acids. The chain's CDR3 is CARSAAGVVEQYF. The DNA for the CDR3 is TGTGCCCGGTCAGCAGCAGGGGTGGTAGAGCAGTACTTC.

On this clonotype itself: Lacking the conserved final phenylalanine or tryptophan, this CDR3 likely reflects a read error. The chain combines TRBV13 with TRBJ1-1; 7 positions agree with TRBD1. This CDR3 has 13 amino acids. Per the germline V gene, CDR1 is PRHDT and CDR2 is FYEKMQ (reference sequence). The CDR3 nucleotides are TGTGCCAGCAGCTTCAGGGGGAACTCTGAAGCTTTCTAT. Its protein is CASSFRGNSEAFY.

This clonotype has at least ten counts. This chain joins TRBV7-2 and TRBJ2-5; D is tentatively TRBD1 or TRBD2 (5 bases each). This CDR3 has 15 residues. CDR1 SGHTA and CDR2 FQGNSA come from the germline V gene. The V end was cut by 1 base, the J end by 4 bases, with 13 bases between. CDR3 loop: CASSLGGLAGETQYF. In nucleotides, the CDR3 is TGTGCCAGCAGCTTAGGGGGCTTGGCGGGAGAGACCCAGTACTTC.

This clonotype was found many times. J is TRBJ1-2 and V is TRBV27; 9 positions match TRBD1. Germline CDR1 is MNHEY and CDR2 is SMNVEV (reference sequence). CDR3 length: 14 amino acids. Trimming cost V 5 bases and J 6 bases; bases outside gene matches: 7. The CDR3 protein is CASSLTGGWDGYTF. As DNA, the CDR3 is TGTGCCAGCAGTCTGACAGGGGGTTGGGATGGCTACACCTTC.

The gene calls are TRBV28 and TRBJ1-2; D gene ambiguous. Trimming took 5 bases from V and 8 from J, leaving 15 bases between them. The CDR3 spans 13 residues. Germline V gene lookup returns CDR1 MDHEN and CDR2 SYDVKM. The DNA for the CDR3 is TGTGCCAGCAGTCCCCCGGTCGGGCACGGCTACACCTTC. This codes for CASSPPVGHGYTF.

This clonotype was recorded at least ten times. The CDR3 nucleotides are TGTGCCAGCAGCTCTGAGGTAGATACGCAGTATTTT. It specifies CASSSEVDTQYF. The rearrangement links TRBV5-6 to TRBJ2-3; D remains unclear. V shed 3 bases and J shed 5 bases, with 7 bases lying between them. The CDR3 covers 12 residues. Germline V gene lookup returns CDR1 SGHDT and CDR2 YYEEEE.